The clone carrying this TCR beta chain appeared many times. Its antigen is still unknown. The data originate from a study of molecular identifiers for immune sequencing clone quantification. Turning to the study itself: Replicate RNA came from roughly 18,000 or 92,000 naive CD8 cells and was split five ways, and four parts were sequenced. General study findings and limits: Barcode collisions between identical TCR molecules could shrink estimates of highly expanded clone sizes.

TCRdb passed the PCR reads through MiXCR, listing each CDR3 protein once. The sample shows 350,000 or so distinct CDR3 sequences, about 22% of them seen only once. The TCR comes from a human donor in good health. Some libraries in this study had Jurkat cell RNA spiked in. Input material: naive CD8+ T cells from blood, with Jurkat cell RNA spiked in. Documented subset: FACS-sorted CD8+CD4-CCR7+CD45RA+ naive T cells.

This chain's CDR3 is CASSQLRLQPQHF. DNA of the CDR3: TGTGCCAGCAGTCAACTACGGTTACAGCCCCAGCATTTT. J is TRBJ1-5 and V is TRBV6-2 or TRBV6-3, with D unclear. Germline CDR1 reads MNHEY; CDR2 reads SVGEGT. The CDR3 loop spans 13 amino acids. V was trimmed by 5 bases and J by 7 bases, leaving 12 bases between them.